The entry below gives a single TCR beta chain sequence along with its context. This table comes from immunoSEQ multiplex PCR, and its TCRdb copy is limited to in-frame clones, with some not included. The sample has 90,000 or so clones; more than 85% are singletons. The data belong to a study of Tregs in tolerant kidney transplant recipients. Mixed chimerism was transient after nonmyeloablative marrow transplants from related graft donors. Unstimulated Tregs (CD4+CD25+CD127-) and CD4+CD25- non-Tregs were sorted from PBMCs. Sequences were derived from CD4+ T cells from blood (PBMCs), sampled 12 months after the transplant. This receptor was taken from a human patient who received a combined kidney and bone marrow transplant. The T cells may partly be graft donor cells.

The CDR3 DNA sequence: TGTGCCAGTAGTCCAGGACAGGGGGAGTACTACGAGCAGTACTTC. Translation: CASSPGQGEYYEQYF. The chain uses TRBV19 and TRBJ2-7, with 10 bases aligning to TRBD1. Germline assignment: CDR1 LNHDA and CDR2 SQIVND (reference sequence). The CDR3 is 15 amino acids. Trimming cost V 5 bases and J 3 bases; bases outside gene matches: 7.